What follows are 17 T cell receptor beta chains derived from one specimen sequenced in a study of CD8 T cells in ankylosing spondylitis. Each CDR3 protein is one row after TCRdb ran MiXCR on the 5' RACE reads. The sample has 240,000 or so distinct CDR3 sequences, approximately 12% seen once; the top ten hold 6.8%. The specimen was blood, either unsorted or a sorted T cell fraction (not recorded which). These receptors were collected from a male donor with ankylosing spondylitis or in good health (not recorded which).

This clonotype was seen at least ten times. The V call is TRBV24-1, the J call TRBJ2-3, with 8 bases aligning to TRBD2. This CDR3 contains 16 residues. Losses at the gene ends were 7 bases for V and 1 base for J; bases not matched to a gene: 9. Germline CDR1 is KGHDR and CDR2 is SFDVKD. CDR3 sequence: CATSNHWREGTDTQYF. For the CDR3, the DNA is TGTGCCACCAGCAACCACTGGCGGGAGGGCACAGATACGCAGTATTTT.

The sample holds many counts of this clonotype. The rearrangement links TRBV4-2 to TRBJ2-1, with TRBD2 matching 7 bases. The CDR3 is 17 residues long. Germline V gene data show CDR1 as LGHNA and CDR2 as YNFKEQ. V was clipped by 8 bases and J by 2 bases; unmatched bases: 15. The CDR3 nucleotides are TGTGCCAGCTCGAACGAGGACTTGCTAGCGGCCTACAATGAGCAGTTCTTC. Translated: CASSNEDLLAAYNEQFF.

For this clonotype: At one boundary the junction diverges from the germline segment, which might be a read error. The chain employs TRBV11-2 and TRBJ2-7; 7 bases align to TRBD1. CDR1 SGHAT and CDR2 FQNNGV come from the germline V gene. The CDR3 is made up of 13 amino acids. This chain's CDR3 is CASSFGQAYGQYF. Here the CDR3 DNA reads TGTGCCAGCAGCTTCGGACAGGCCTACGGGCAGTACTTC.

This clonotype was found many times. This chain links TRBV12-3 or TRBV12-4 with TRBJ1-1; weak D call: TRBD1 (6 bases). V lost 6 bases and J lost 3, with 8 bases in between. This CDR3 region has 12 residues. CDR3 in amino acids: CASSTGYTEAFF. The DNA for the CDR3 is TGTGCCAGCAGCACAGGGTACACTGAAGCTTTCTTT.

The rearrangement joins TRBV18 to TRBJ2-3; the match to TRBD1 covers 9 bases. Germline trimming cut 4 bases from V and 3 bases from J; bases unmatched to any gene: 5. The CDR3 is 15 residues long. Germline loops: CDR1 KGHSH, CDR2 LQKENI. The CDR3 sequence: CASSLGQGATDTQYF. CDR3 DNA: TGTGCCAGCTCACTGGGACAGGGAGCAACAGATACGCAGTATTTT.

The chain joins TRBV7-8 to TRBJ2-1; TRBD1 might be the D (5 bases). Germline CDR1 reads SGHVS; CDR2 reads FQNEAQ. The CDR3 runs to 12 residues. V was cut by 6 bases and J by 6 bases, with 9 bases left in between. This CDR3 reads CASSQGFNEQFF. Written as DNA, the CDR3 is TGTGCCAGCAGTCAGGGTTTCAATGAGCAGTTCTTC.

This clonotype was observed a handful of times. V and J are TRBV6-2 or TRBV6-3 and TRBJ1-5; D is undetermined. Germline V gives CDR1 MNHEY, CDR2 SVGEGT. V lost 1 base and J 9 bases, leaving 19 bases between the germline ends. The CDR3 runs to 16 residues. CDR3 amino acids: CASSYFIPQALGPQHF. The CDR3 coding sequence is TGTGCCAGCAGTTACTTTATCCCGCAGGCCTTGGGGCCCCAGCATTTT.

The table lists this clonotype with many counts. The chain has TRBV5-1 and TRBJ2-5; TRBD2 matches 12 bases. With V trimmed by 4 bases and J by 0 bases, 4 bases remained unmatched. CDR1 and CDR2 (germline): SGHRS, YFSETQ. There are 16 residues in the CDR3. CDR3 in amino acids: CASSTGTSGYQETQYF. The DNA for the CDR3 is TGCGCCAGCAGCACCGGGACTAGCGGGTACCAAGAGACCCAGTACTTC. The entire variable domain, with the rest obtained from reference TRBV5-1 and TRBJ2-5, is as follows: KAGVTQTPRYLIKTRGQQVTLSCSPISGHRSVSWYQQTPGQGLQFLFEYFSETQRNKGNFPGRFSGRQFSNSRSEMNVSTLELGDSALYLCASSTGTSGYQETQYFGPGTRLLVL.

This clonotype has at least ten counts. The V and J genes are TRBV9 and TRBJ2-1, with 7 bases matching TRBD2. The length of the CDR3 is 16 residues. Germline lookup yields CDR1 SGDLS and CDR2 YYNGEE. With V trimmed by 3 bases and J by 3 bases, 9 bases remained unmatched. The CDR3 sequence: CASSGGGLALYNEQFF. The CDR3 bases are TGTGCCAGCAGCGGGGGGGGATTAGCCCTCTACAATGAGCAGTTCTTC.

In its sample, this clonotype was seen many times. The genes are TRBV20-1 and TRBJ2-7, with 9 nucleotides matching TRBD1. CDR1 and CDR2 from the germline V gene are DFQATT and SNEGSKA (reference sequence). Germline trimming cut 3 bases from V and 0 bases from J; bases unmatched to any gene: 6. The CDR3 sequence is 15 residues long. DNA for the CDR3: TGCAGTGCTAGGTCCCGGGACAGGGTCTCCTACGAGCAGTACTTC. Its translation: CSARSRDRVSYEQYF.

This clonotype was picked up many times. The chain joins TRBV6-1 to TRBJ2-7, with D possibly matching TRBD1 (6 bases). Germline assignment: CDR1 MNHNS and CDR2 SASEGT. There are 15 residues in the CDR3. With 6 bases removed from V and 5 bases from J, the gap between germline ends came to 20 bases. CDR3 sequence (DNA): TGTGCCAGCAGCCCAACCTTCGGCAGGGGAAACGAGCAGTACTTC. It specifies CASSPTFGRGNEQYF.

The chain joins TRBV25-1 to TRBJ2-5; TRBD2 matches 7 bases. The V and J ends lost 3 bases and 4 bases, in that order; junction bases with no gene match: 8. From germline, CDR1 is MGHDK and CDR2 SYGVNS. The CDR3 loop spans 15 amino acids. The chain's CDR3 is CASSDPGSSGETQYF. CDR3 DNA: TGTGCCAGCAGTGACCCCGGGTCTAGCGGAGAGACCCAGTACTTC.

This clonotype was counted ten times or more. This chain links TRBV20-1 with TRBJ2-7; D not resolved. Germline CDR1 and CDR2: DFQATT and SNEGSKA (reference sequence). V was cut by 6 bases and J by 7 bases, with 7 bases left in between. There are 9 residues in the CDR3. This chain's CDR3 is CSASLEQYF. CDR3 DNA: TGCAGTGCCTCCCTGGAGCAGTACTTC.

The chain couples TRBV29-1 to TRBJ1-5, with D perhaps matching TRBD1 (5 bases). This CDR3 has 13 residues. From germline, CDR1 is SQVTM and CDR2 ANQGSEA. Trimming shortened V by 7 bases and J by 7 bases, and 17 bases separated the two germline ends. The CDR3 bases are TGCAGCGCAGGAGGACAACCGAAACAGCCCCAGCATTTT. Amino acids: CSAGGQPKQPQHF.

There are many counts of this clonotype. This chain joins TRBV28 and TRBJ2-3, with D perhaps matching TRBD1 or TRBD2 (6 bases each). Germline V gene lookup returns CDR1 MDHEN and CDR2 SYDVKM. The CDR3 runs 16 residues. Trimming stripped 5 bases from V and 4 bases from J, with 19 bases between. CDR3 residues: CASSHHLGGRADTQYF. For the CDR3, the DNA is TGTGCCAGCAGTCACCACCTAGGGGGGCGAGCAGATACGCAGTATTTT. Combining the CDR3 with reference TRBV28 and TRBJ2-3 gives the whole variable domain DVKVTQSSRYLVKRTGEKVFLECVQDMDHENMFWYRQDPGLGLRLIYFSYDVKMKEKGDIPEGYSVSREKKERFSLILESASTNQTSMYLCASSHHLGGRADTQYFGPGTRLTVL.

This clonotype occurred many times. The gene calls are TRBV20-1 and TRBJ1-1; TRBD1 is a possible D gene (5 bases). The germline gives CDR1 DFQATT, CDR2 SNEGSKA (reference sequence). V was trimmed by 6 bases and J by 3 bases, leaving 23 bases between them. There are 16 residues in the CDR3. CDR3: CSARDGERRTDTEAFF. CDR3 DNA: TGCAGTGCCAGGGATGGGGAACGACGGACGGACACTGAAGCTTTCTTT.

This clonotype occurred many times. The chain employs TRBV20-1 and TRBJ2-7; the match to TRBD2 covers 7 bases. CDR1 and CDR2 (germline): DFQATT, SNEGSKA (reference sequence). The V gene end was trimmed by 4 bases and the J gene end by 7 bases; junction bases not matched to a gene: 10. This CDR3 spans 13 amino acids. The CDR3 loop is CSANSGEVGEQYF. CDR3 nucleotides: TGCAGTGCTAACAGCGGGGAGGTTGGGGAGCAGTACTTC.